This is a list of T cell receptor beta chains from one sample in a study of cytomegalovirus exposure and HLA in healthy donors. The data were produced by immunoSEQ multiplex PCR, yet TCRdb's version contains in-frame clones alone and is incomplete. In the table there are fewer than 250,000 clones, roughly 80% of which are singletons. Sequenced: PBMCs. The receptor source for this set is a woman aged 25 to 39 in good health and CMV-seropositive. Each CDR3 is given with its conserved first and last residue. A D gene is named only where the DNA matches it firmly. Where a row states a size, it is once, few, many or the class of an expanded clone; other rows omit it.

J gene: TRBJ2-7; D gene: TRBD1; V gene: TRBV6-5; clone size: -; CDR3 protein: CASSYDRASEQYF; CDR3 DNA: TGTGCCAGCAGTTACGACAGGGCGTCCGAGCAGTACTTC
J gene: TRBJ2-7; D gene: TRBD2; V gene: TRBV27; clone size: -; CDR3 protein: CASMSGRHEQYF; CDR3 DNA: TGTGCCAGCATGAGCGGGAGACACGAGCAGTACTTC
J gene: TRBJ2-1; D gene: TRBD2; V gene: TRBV7-9; clone size: -; CDR3 protein: CASSDSTSGHNEQFF; CDR3 DNA: TGTGCCAGCAGCGACAGCACTAGCGGACACAATGAGCAGTTCTTC
J gene: TRBJ2-2; D gene: TRBD1; V gene: TRBV27; clone size: -; CDR3 protein: CASSSLPGQGAGELFF; CDR3 DNA: TGTGCCAGCAGTTCTCTTCCGGGACAGGGGGCCGGGGAGCTGTTTTTT
J gene: TRBJ1-5; D gene: -; V gene: TRBV27; clone size: -; CDR3 protein: CASSTTGTPGGQPQHF; CDR3 DNA: TGTGCCAGCAGCACAACCGGGACGCCCGGGGGTCAGCCCCAGCATTTT
J gene: TRBJ2-5; D gene: -; V gene: TRBV7-2; clone size: -; CDR3 protein: CASSFGQRQETQYF; CDR3 DNA: TGTGCCAGCAGCTTTGGCCAGCGGCAAGAGACCCAGTACTTC
J gene: TRBJ2-7; D gene: -; V gene: TRBV5-4; clone size: few; CDR3 protein: CASSHGGGNNYEQYF; CDR3 DNA: TGTGCCAGCAGCCACGGGGGTGGGAATAACTACGAGCAGTACTTC
J gene: TRBJ1-2; D gene: -; V gene: TRBV7-9; clone size: -; CDR3 protein: CASSLSEHPNYGYTF; CDR3 DNA: TGTGCCAGCAGCTTATCAGAACACCCTAACTATGGCTACACCTTC
J gene: TRBJ2-7; D gene: -; V gene: TRBV28; clone size: -; CDR3 protein: CASSPPWGEGYEQYF; CDR3 DNA: TGTGCCAGCAGTCCACCGTGGGGCGAAGGCTACGAGCAGTACTTC
J gene: TRBJ1-5; D gene: TRBD1; V gene: TRBV7-9; clone size: -; CDR3 protein: CSSSLGTGEGQPQHF; CDR3 DNA: TGTTCCAGCAGCTTAGGGACAGGGGAGGGTCAGCCCCAGCATTTT
J gene: TRBJ1-2; D gene: -; V gene: TRBV5-6; clone size: -; CDR3 protein: CASSLDRANYGYTF; CDR3 DNA: TGTGCCAGCAGCTTGGACCGCGCTAACTATGGCTACACCTTC
J gene: TRBJ1-2; D gene: TRBD1; V gene: TRBV28; clone size: -; CDR3 protein: CASSSTGGVYGYTF; CDR3 DNA: TGTGCCAGCAGTTCGACAGGGGGCGTGTATGGCTACACCTTC
J gene: TRBJ1-2; D gene: -; V gene: TRBV5-8; clone size: -; CDR3 protein: CASSGYRSSNYGYTF; CDR3 DNA: TGTGCCAGCAGCGGATACAGGAGCTCTAACTATGGCTACACCTTC
J gene: TRBJ2-7; D gene: -; V gene: TRBV28; clone size: -; CDR3 protein: CASSLEGSTLGYEQYF; CDR3 DNA: TGTGCCAGCAGTTTGGAAGGAAGTACTCTCGGGTACGAGCAGTACTTC
J gene: TRBJ1-5; D gene: -; V gene: TRBV28; clone size: -; CDR3 protein: CASSLFGANQPQHF; CDR3 DNA: TGTGCCAGCAGTTTATTTGGAGCAAATCAGCCCCAGCATTTT
J gene: TRBJ1-5; D gene: -; V gene: TRBV6-1; clone size: few; CDR3 protein: CASRGGGQPQHF; CDR3 DNA: TGTGCCAGCCGAGGCGGAGGGCAGCCCCAGCATTTT
J gene: TRBJ1-6; D gene: -; V gene: TRBV28; clone size: -; CDR3 protein: CASGERANSPLHF; CDR3 DNA: TGTGCCAGCGGGGAGAGGGCAAATTCACCCCTCCACTTT
J gene: TRBJ2-3; D gene: TRBD1; V gene: TRBV6-1; clone size: -; CDR3 protein: CASSRGTDTQYF; CDR3 DNA: TGTGCCAGCAGCAGGGGGACAGATACGCAGTATTTT
J gene: TRBJ2-1; D gene: TRBD2; V gene: TRBV18; clone size: -; CDR3 protein: CASSPPAGGTNEQFF; CDR3 DNA: TGTGCCAGCTCACCACCGGCGGGAGGGACCAATGAGCAGTTCTTC
J gene: TRBJ2-7; D gene: TRBD1; V gene: TRBV11-2; clone size: few; CDR3 protein: CASSLYGQGRPYEQYF; CDR3 DNA: TGTGCCAGCAGCTTATACGGACAGGGGAGGCCCTACGAGCAGTACTTC
J gene: TRBJ2-6; D gene: TRBD2; V gene: TRBV7-2; clone size: -; CDR3 protein: CASGKSGTGANVLTF; CDR3 DNA: TGTGCCAGCGGAAAAAGCGGGACTGGGGCCAACGTCCTGACTTTC
J gene: TRBJ2-7; D gene: TRBD2; V gene: TRBV10-2; clone size: -; CDR3 protein: CASSEWGGSEQYF; CDR3 DNA: TGCGCCAGCAGTGAGTGGGGAGGGAGCGAGCAGTACTTC
J gene: TRBJ2-7; D gene: TRBD1; V gene: TRBV10-3; clone size: -; CDR3 protein: CAISESYDRVGREQYF; CDR3 DNA: TGTGCCATCAGTGAGTCGTACGACAGGGTGGGGCGCGAGCAGTACTTC
J gene: TRBJ2-2; D gene: -; V gene: TRBV11-2; clone size: once; CDR3 protein: CASSLAGKNTGELFF; CDR3 DNA: TGTGCCAGCAGCTTAGCAGGGAAAAACACCGGGGAGCTGTTTTTT
J gene: TRBJ2-1; D gene: -; V gene: TRBV6-5; clone size: once; CDR3 protein: CASSARQARKNEQFF; CDR3 DNA: TGTGCCAGCAGTGCAAGACAGGCGCGGAAGAATGAGCAGTTCTTC
J gene: TRBJ2-7; D gene: TRBD2; V gene: TRBV2; clone size: -; CDR3 protein: CASSEGPSGRAAVAYEQYF; CDR3 DNA: TGTGCCAGCAGTGAAGGCCCTAGCGGGAGGGCAGCGGTCGCCTACGAGCAGTACTTC
J gene: TRBJ1-1; D gene: -; V gene: TRBV2; clone size: -; CDR3 protein: CASLEVTGEAFF; CDR3 DNA: TGTGCCAGCCTAGAGGTGACCGGAGAAGCTTTCTTT
J gene: TRBJ2-2; D gene: -; V gene: TRBV6-5; clone size: once; CDR3 protein: CASSYGRTRNTGELFF; CDR3 DNA: TGTGCCAGCAGTTACGGGCGGACAAGGAACACCGGGGAGCTGTTTTTT
J gene: TRBJ2-7; D gene: TRBD1; V gene: TRBV28; clone size: once; CDR3 protein: CAIQGAHEQYF; CDR3 DNA: TGTGCTATACAGGGGGCCCACGAGCAGTACTTC
J gene: TRBJ1-5; D gene: TRBD1; V gene: TRBV10-3; clone size: -; CDR3 protein: CAIGTGGAGNQPQHF; CDR3 DNA: TGTGCCATCGGGACAGGGGGCGCGGGCAATCAGCCCCAGCATTTT
J gene: TRBJ2-1; D gene: -; V gene: TRBV18; clone size: once; CDR3 protein: CASSDGGINEQFF; CDR3 DNA: TGTGCCAGCTCAGATGGGGGGATAAATGAGCAGTTCTTC
J gene: TRBJ2-5; D gene: -; V gene: TRBV5-4; clone size: -; CDR3 protein: CASSLAPRETQYF; CDR3 DNA: TGTGCCAGCAGCTTAGCGCCCCGAGAGACCCAGTACTTC
J gene: TRBJ2-7; D gene: TRBD1; V gene: TRBV4-1; clone size: few; CDR3 protein: CASSQRVGTGGEQYF; CDR3 DNA: TGCGCCAGCAGCCAACGTGTTGGGACAGGAGGTGAGCAGTACTTC
J gene: TRBJ2-7; D gene: -; V gene: TRBV2; clone size: once; CDR3 protein: CASSEELAF; CDR3 DNA: TGTGCCAGCAGCGAGGAACTGGCCTTC
J gene: TRBJ1-1; D gene: TRBD1; V gene: TRBV19; clone size: few; CDR3 protein: CASSLKGTGGTEAFF; CDR3 DNA: TGTGCCAGTAGCCTAAAGGGGACAGGGGGCACTGAAGCTTTCTTT
J gene: TRBJ1-2; D gene: -; V gene: TRBV11-2; clone size: -; CDR3 protein: CASSLPQGYGYTF; CDR3 DNA: TGTGCCAGCAGCTTACCCCAGGGTTATGGCTACACCTTC
J gene: TRBJ1-5; D gene: -; V gene: TRBV5-1; clone size: -; CDR3 protein: CASSWDGGGPQHF; CDR3 DNA: TGCGCCAGCAGCTGGGACGGGGGAGGGCCCCAGCATTTT
J gene: TRBJ2-7; D gene: TRBD1; V gene: TRBV27; clone size: -; CDR3 protein: CASSQHPVGQGAYEQYF; CDR3 DNA: TGTGCCAGCAGTCAACATCCCGTTGGACAGGGGGCGTACGAGCAGTACTTC
J gene: TRBJ2-7; D gene: TRBD1; V gene: TRBV4-2; clone size: -; CDR3 protein: CASSPRGLVEQYF; CDR3 DNA: TGTGCCAGCAGCCCAAGGGGGCTTGTAGAGCAGTACTTC
J gene: TRBJ1-4; D gene: -; V gene: TRBV27; clone size: -; CDR3 protein: CASSDQGLNEKLFF; CDR3 DNA: TGTGCCAGCAGTGACCAGGGTCTTAATGAAAAACTGTTTTTT
J gene: TRBJ2-2; D gene: TRBD1; V gene: TRBV4-1; clone size: few; CDR3 protein: CASSQDRNRGNTGELFF; CDR3 DNA: TGCGCCAGCAGCCAAGACAGGAACAGGGGAAACACCGGGGAGCTGTTTTTT
J gene: TRBJ2-2; D gene: -; V gene: TRBV5-6; clone size: -; CDR3 protein: CASSLARGSGELFF; CDR3 DNA: TGTGCCAGCAGCTTGGCGAGAGGGAGCGGGGAGCTGTTTTTT
J gene: TRBJ2-1; D gene: TRBD2; V gene: TRBV19; clone size: -; CDR3 protein: CASTREGLASLSYNEQFF; CDR3 DNA: TGTGCCAGTACCCGGGAAGGACTAGCGTCCCTCTCCTACAATGAGCAGTTCTTC